This entry lists 17 T cell receptor beta chains sequenced from one sample in a study of T cell changes during pregnancy in multiple sclerosis. The table came from immunoSEQ multiplex PCR; TCRdb's copy has only in-frame clones and leaves some out. The sample has more than 55,000 clones, about 89% seen once. The material sequenced was peripheral blood, taken in the second trimester of pregnancy. All receptors derive from a female donor with multiple sclerosis, enrolled in a pregnancy study.

J is TRBJ2-5 and V is TRBV5-1; 8 nucleotides align to TRBD2. CDR3 length: 16 amino acids. Trimming at V came to 0 bases and at J to 4 bases, leaving 8 bases not matched to a gene. CDR1 and CDR2 from the germline V gene are SGHRS and YFSETQ. CDR3 nucleotides: TGCGCCAGCAGCTTGGACCGGGCGGGAGGTGGAGAGACCCAGTACTTC. Translated, it gives CASSLDRAGGGETQYF.

This chain uses TRBV2 with TRBJ1-5; unclear D gene. V shed 5 bases and J shed 3 bases, with 8 bases lying between them. Germline CDR1 and CDR2: SNHLY and FYNNEI. The CDR3 has 13 amino acids. The CDR3 reads CASSSRLNQPQHF. Written as DNA, the CDR3 is TGTGCCAGCAGTAGCAGGCTCAATCAGCCCCAGCATTTT.

The rearrangement joins TRBV2 to TRBJ2-3; 7 nucleotides match TRBD1. CDR3 length equals 11 residues. Looked up from germline, CDR1 is SNHLY and CDR2 is FYNNEI. This CDR3 is CVGQATDTQYF. CDR3 DNA sequence: TGTGTCGGACAGGCCACAGATACGCAGTATTTT.

The V call is TRBV7-2, the J call TRBJ2-3; D uncertain. Germline V CDR1 and CDR2: SGHTA, FQGNSA. This CDR3 contains 14 residues. Deletions cut 4 bases from V and 5 bases from J, with 13 bases between. The CDR3 DNA follows: TGTGCCAGCAGCTCGACTTTCCATGGAGATACGCAGTATTTT. Translating gives CASSSTFHGDTQYF.

The chain uses TRBV5-4 and TRBJ2-2; D remains unclear. CDR1 SGHNT and CDR2 YYREEE come from the germline V gene (reference sequence). The CDR3 runs 15 residues. Trimming pared 0 bases from V and 1 base from J, leaving 7 bases between. The CDR3 is CASSLADRNTGELFF. The CDR3 nucleotides are TGTGCCAGCAGCTTGGCCGATAGGAACACCGGGGAGCTGTTTTTT.

The CDR3 DNA follows: TGTGCCAGCAGTGACGACAGAGCTGATACGCAGTATTTT. This sequence encodes CASSDDRADTQYF. The V and J genes are TRBV25-1 and TRBJ2-3; maybe TRBD1 (5 bases). Germline CDR1 reads MGHDK; CDR2 reads SYGVNS. This CDR3 has 13 residues. V lost 3 bases and J 6 bases, leaving 10 bases between the germline ends.

This clone has a single count. This sequence joins TRBV25-1 and TRBJ1-2, with D perhaps TRBD1 (6 bases). The CDR3 runs 15 residues. Germline CDR1 and CDR2: MGHDK and SYGVNS. V lost 1 base to trimming and J lost 8 bases, with 17 bases between them. The CDR3: CASSEFTGWGGGYTF. For the CDR3, the DNA is TGTGCCAGCAGTGAATTCACAGGGTGGGGCGGCGGCTACACCTTC.

This chain joins TRBV6-1 and TRBJ1-5, with 7 bases aligning to TRBD1. Trimming cost V 6 bases and J 0 bases; bases outside gene matches: 8. This CDR3 has 16 residues. Per the germline V gene, CDR1 is MNHNS and CDR2 is SASEGT. Written as DNA, the CDR3 is TGTGCCAGCAGGGAAACAGGGGTTTATAGCAATCAGCCCCAGCATTTT. Translated: CASRETGVYSNQPQHF.

The J gene is TRBJ2-2, the V gene TRBV11-3; 8 bases align to TRBD2. Germline V lookup: CDR1 SGHNT, CDR2 YENEEA. V dropped 4 bases and J dropped 6; count of bases not matched to a gene: 10. The CDR3 is 16 amino acids. The CDR3 DNA reads as TGTGCCAGCAGCTCCCGGGAGCGGGAGATGCCCGGGGAGCTGTTTTTT. Encoded protein: CASSSREREMPGELFF.

The V and J genes are TRBV6-6 and TRBJ2-7; 9 nucleotides line up with TRBD1. Germline V lookup: CDR1 MNHNY, CDR2 SVGAGI (reference sequence). The V gene end was trimmed by 10 bases and the J gene end by 3 bases; junction bases not matched to a gene: 4. The CDR3 has 12 amino acids. The CDR3 here is CATWTGVYEQYF. Here the CDR3 DNA reads TGTGCCACGTGGACAGGGGTCTACGAGCAGTACTTC.

Only one count was recorded for this clone. V and J are TRBV30 and TRBJ2-3; no definite D call. V shed 2 bases and J shed 8 bases, with 8 bases lying between them. This CDR3 has 11 residues. The germline gives CDR1 GTSNPN, CDR2 SVGIG (reference sequence). Here the CDR3 reads CAWSLYGTQYF. In DNA form, the CDR3 reads TGTGCCTGGAGTCTATACGGTACGCAGTATTTT.

J is TRBJ2-2 and V is TRBV5-5, with D unresolved. V was clipped by 0 bases and J by 0 bases, with 9 bases between them. CDR1 and CDR2 from the germline V gene are SGHKS and YYEKEE (reference sequence). The CDR3 sequence is 16 residues long. The CDR3 coding sequence is TGTGCCAGCAGCTTGGGTCCGGTTGCGAACACCGGGGAGCTGTTTTTT. This encodes CASSLGPVANTGELFF.

J is TRBJ1-2 and V is TRBV7-2; D is possibly TRBD1 (5 bases). The CDR3 extends over 13 amino acids. Between the trimmed V and J ends, which lost 0 bases and 8 bases, there was a span of 10 bases. Germline lookup yields CDR1 SGHTA and CDR2 FQGNSA. CDR3 DNA sequence: TGTGCCAGCAGCTTAGCCAGGGAGGGGGGCTACACCTTC. It yields the protein CASSLAREGGYTF.

The genes are TRBV11-2 and TRBJ1-2, with a possible D match to TRBD1 (5 bases). The CDR3 has 15 amino acids. Trimming stripped 5 bases from V and 6 bases from J, with 19 bases between. Germline-derived CDR1 and CDR2 are SGHAT and FQNNGV. CDR3 in DNA: TGTGCCAGCAGCCGCATAGTTGACAGACGACATGGCTACACCTTC. Residues: CASSRIVDRRHGYTF.

The genes are TRBV4-3 and TRBJ1-2, with TRBD1 identical over 9 bases. The V gene end was trimmed by 1 base and the J gene end by 4 bases; junction bases not matched to a gene: 7. Looked up from germline, CDR1 is LGHNA and CDR2 is YSLEER. The CDR3 loop spans 16 amino acids. CDR3 sequence (DNA): TGCGCCAGCAGCCAAGGATCGGACAGGGGTCTCTATGGCTACACCTTC. It codes for CASSQGSDRGLYGYTF.

The V and J genes are TRBV7-8 and TRBJ1-2, with TRBD1 as a possible D gene (6 bases). Trimming cost V 6 bases and J 0 bases, with 11 bases left between them. CDR3 length: 14 amino acids. Germline-derived CDR1 and CDR2 are SGHVS and FQNEAQ. This CDR3 reads CASRVGGANYGYTF. The DNA for the CDR3 is TGTGCCAGCAGGGTAGGGGGAGCTAACTATGGCTACACCTTC.

With regard to this clone: Other DNA sequences in this specimen translate into the identical CDR3. V usage is TRBV11-2 and J usage is TRBJ2-5; D gene uncertain. CDR3 length: 14 residues. CDR1 is SGHAT and CDR2 is FQNNGV in the germline V gene. V lost 3 bases, J lost 5 bases, and 13 bases lay in between. CDR3 nucleotide sequence: TGTGCCAGCAGCTTTAGTAGGCCGAGGGAGACCCAGTACTTC. Encoded protein: CASSFSRPRETQYF. Looking up the rest from reference TRBV11-2 and TRBJ2-5 gives the full variable domain: EAGVAQSPRYKIIEKRQSVAFWCNPISGHATLYWYQQILGQGPKLLIQFQNNGVVDDSQLPKDRFSAERLKGVDSTLKIQPAKLEDSAVYLCASSFSRPRETQYFGPGTRLLVL.